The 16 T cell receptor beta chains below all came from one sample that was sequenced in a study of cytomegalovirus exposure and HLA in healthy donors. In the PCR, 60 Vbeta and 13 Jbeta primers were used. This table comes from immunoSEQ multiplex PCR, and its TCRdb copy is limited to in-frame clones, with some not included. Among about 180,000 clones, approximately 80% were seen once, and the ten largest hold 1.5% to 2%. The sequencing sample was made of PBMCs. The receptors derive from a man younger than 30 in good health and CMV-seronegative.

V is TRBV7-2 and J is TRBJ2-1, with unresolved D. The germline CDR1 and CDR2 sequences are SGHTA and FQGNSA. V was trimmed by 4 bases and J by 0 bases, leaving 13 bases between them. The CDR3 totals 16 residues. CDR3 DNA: TGTGCCAGCAGCTCCGAACAGCAGAGCTCCTACAATGAGCAGTTCTTC. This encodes CASSSEQQSSYNEQFF.

CDR3 bases: TGTGCCAGTAGTCGACTAGCGGGAGGGGCAGATACGCAGTATTTT. Residues: CASSRLAGGADTQYF. The chain recombines TRBV19 with TRBJ2-3, with 14 bases that match TRBD2. V shed 5 bases, J shed 4 bases, and the junction held 2 bases outside the gene matches. The CDR3 covers 15 residues. Germline loops: CDR1 LNHDA, CDR2 SQIVND (reference sequence).

The CDR3 protein is CASSTPVRDRRNEQFF. CDR3 in DNA: TGTGCCAGTAGTACCCCGGTCCGGGACAGGCGCAATGAGCAGTTCTTC. The chain carries TRBV19 and TRBJ2-1; 8 positions match TRBD1. The CDR3 is 16 residues long. CDR1 is LNHDA, CDR2 SQIVND, per germline (reference sequence). V trimming: 4 bases; J trimming: 6 bases; junction bases outside the gene matches: 11.

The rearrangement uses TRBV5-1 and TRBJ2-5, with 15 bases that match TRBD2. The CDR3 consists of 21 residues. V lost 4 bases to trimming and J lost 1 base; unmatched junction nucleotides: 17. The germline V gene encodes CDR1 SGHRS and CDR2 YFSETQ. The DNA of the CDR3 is TGCGCCAGCAGCCGTCGACCGGCGGGACTAGCGGGAGGCACTACCCAAGAGACCCAGTACTTC. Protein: CASSRRPAGLAGGTTQETQYF.

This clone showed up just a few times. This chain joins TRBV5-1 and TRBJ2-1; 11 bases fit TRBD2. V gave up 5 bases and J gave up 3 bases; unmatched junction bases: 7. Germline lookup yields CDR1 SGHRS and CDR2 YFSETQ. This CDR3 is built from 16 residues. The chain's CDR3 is CASRLAGGVIYNEQFF. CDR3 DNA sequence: TGCGCCAGCAGGCTAGCGGGGGGCGTTATCTACAATGAGCAGTTCTTC.

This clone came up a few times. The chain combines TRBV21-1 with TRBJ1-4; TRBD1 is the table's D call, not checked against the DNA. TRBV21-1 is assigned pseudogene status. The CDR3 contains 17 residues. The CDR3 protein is CASSKAISRQPNEKLFF. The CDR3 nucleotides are TGTGCCAGCAGCAAGGCTATATCGAGACAGCCTAATGAAAAACTGTTTTTT.

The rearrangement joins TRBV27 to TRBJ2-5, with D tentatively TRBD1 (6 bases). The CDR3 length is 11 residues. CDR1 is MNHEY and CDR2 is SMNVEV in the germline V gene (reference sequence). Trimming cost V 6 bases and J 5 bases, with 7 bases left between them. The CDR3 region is CASSQGETQYF. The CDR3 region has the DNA TGTGCCAGCAGCCAGGGGGAGACCCAGTACTTC.

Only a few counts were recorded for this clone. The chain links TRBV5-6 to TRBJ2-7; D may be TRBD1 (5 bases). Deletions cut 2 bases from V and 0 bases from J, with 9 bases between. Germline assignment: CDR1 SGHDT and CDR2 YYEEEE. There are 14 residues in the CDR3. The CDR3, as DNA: TGTGCCAGCAGCTTTTACGACAGCTCCTACGAGCAGTACTTC. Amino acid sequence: CASSFYDSSYEQYF.

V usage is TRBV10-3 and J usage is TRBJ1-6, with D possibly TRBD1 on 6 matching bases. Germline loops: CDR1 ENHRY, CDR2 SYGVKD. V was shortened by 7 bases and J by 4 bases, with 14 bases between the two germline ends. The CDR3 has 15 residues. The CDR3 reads CAINAGQSYNSPLHF. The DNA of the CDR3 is TGTGCCATCAATGCTGGACAGAGTTATAATTCACCCCTCCACTTT.

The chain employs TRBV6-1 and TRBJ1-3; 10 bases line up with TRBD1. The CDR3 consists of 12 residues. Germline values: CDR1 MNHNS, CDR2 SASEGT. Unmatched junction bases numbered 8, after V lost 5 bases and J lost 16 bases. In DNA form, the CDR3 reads TGTGCCAGCAGTAATCCACTGGACAGGGGGTATTTT. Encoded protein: CASSNPLDRGYF.

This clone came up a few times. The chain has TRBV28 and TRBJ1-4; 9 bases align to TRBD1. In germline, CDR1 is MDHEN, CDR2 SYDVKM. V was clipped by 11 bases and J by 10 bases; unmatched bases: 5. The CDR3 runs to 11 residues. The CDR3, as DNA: TGTGCCGCGGGACAGGGCCTAAAACTGTTTTTT. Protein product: CAAGQGLKLFF.

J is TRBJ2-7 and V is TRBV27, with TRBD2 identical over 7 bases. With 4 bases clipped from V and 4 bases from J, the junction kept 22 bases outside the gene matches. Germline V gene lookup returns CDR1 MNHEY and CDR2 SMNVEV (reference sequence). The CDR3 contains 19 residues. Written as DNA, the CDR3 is TGTGCCAGCAGTTCGTTTTCTCGGGGAGGGCCTGCCCCGCTTTACGAGCAGTACTTC. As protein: CASSSFSRGGPAPLYEQYF.

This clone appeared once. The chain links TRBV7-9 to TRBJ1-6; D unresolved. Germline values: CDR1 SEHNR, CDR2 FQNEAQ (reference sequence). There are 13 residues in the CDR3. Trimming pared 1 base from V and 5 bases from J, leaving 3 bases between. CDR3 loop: CASSLDNNSPLHF. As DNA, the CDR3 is TGTGCCAGCAGCTTAGACAATAATTCACCCCTCCACTTT.

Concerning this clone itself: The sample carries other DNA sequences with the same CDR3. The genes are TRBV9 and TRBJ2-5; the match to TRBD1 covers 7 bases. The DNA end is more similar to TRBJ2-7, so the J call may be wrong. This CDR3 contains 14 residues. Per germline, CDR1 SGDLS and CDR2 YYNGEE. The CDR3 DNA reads TGTGCCAGCAGCGCAGGACAGGCTTCCTACGAGCAGTACTTC. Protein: CASSAGQASYEQYF.

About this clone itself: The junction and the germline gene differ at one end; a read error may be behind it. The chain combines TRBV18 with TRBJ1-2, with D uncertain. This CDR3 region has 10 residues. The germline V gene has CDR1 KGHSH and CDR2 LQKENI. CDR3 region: CASSPDTCPF. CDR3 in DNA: TGTGCCAGCTCACCAGACACCTGCCCCTTC.

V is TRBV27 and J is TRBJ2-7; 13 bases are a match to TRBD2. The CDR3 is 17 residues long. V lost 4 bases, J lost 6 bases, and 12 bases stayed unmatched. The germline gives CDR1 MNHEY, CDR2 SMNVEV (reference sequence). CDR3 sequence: CASSSWTSGRAYPEQYF. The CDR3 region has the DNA TGTGCCAGCAGTTCCTGGACTAGCGGGAGAGCTTATCCCGAGCAGTACTTC.